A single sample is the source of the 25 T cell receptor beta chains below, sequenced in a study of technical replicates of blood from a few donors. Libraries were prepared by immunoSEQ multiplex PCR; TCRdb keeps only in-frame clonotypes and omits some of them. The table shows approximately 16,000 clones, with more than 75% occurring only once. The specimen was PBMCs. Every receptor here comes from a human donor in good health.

The CDR3 DNA reads as TGTGCCAGCAGCCAAGGTCCGGGGATAACCTCCTACGAGCAGTACTTC. Translation: CASSQGPGITSYEQYF. This chain links TRBV14 with TRBJ2-7, with D perhaps matching TRBD2 (5 bases). The ends were cut back, 1 base at V and 0 bases at J, with 13 bases in the middle. CDR1 is SGHDN, CDR2 FVKESK, per germline. CDR3 length: 16 residues.

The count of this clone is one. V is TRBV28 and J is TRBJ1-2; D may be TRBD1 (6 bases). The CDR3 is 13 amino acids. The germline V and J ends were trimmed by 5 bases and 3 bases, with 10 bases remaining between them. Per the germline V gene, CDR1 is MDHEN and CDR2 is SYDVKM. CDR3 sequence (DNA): TGTGCCAGCAGTCAGGGGCGCGACTATGGCTACACCTTC. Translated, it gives CASSQGRDYGYTF.

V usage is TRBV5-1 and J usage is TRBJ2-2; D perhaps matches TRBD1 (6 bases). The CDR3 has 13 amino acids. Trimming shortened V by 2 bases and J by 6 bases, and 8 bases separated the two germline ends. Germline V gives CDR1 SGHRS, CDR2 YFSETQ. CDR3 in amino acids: CASSFQGSGELFF. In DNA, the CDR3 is TGCGCCAGCAGCTTCCAGGGGTCCGGGGAGCTGTTTTTT.

The CDR3 DNA follows: TGCGCCAGCAGCTTGGCCAGGGAAAAAGAGACCCAGTACTTC. This codes for CASSLAREKETQYF. The chain has TRBV5-1 and TRBJ2-5; D perhaps matches TRBD1 (5 bases). The CDR3 spans 14 residues. V was trimmed by 0 bases and J by 3 bases, leaving 9 bases between them. Germline lookup yields CDR1 SGHRS and CDR2 YFSETQ. Filled out from reference TRBV5-1 and TRBJ2-5, the complete variable domain reads KAGVTQTPRYLIKTRGQQVTLSCSPISGHRSVSWYQQTPGQGLQFLFEYFSETQRNKGNFPGRFSGRQFSNSRSEMNVSTLELGDSALYLCASSLAREKETQYFGPGTRLLVL.

CDR3 in amino acids: CASSSGTGTKTNPNYGYTF. The CDR3 nucleotides are TGTGCCAGCAGTTCCGGGACAGGTACTAAGACGAACCCTAACTATGGCTACACCTTC. This chain uses TRBV28 with TRBJ1-2, with 8 bases fitting TRBD1. Germline V gives CDR1 MDHEN, CDR2 SYDVKM. V shed 4 bases, J shed 0 bases, and the junction held 16 bases outside the gene matches. CDR3 size: 19 residues.

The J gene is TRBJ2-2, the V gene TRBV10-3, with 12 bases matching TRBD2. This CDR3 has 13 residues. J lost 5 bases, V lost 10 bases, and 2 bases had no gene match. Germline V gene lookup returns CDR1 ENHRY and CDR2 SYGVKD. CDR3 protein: CATGLAGTGELFF. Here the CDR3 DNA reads TGTGCCACCGGACTAGCGGGAACCGGGGAGCTGTTTTTT.

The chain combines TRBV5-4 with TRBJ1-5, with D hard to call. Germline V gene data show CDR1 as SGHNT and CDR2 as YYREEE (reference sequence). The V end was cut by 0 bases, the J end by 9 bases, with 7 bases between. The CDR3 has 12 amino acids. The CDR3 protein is CASSLGEGPQHF. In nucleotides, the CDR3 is TGTGCCAGCAGCTTGGGGGAGGGGCCCCAGCATTTT.

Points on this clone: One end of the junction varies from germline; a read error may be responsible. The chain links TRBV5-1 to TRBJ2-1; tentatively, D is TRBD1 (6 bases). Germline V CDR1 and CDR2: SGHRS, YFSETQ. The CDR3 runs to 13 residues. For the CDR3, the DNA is TGCGCCAGCAGTTTGGACAGCCACAATGAGCAGTTCTTC. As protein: CASSLDSHNEQFF.

The CDR3 loop is CASSLVGQSIHEQYF. The CDR3 DNA follows: TGTGCCAGCAGCCTAGTCGGACAGTCTATCCACGAGCAGTACTTC. This chain links TRBV7-6 with TRBJ2-7; a possible D gene is TRBD1 (6 bases). V was pared by 5 bases and J by 5 bases, with 19 bases between. CDR1 and CDR2 (germline): SGHVS, FNYEAQ. The CDR3 extends over 15 amino acids.

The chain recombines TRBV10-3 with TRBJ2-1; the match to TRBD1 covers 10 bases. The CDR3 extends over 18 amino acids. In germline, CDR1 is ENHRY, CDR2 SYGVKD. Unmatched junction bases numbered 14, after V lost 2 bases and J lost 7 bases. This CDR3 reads CAISEPISGQGLGNEQFF. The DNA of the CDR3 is TGTGCCATCAGTGAGCCGATTTCGGGACAGGGGCTTGGGAATGAGCAGTTCTTC.

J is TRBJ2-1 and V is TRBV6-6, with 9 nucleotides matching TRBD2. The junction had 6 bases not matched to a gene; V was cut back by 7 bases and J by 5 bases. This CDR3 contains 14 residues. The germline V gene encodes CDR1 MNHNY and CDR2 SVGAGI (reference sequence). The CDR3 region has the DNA TGTGCCAGCACCAAAGCGGGAGGCGACAATGAGCAGTTCTTC. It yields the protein CASTKAGGDNEQFF.

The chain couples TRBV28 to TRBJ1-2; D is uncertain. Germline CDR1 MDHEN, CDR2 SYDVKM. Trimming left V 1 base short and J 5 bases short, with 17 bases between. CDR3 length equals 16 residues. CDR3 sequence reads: CASSLYVAASGYGYTF. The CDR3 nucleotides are TGTGCCAGCAGTTTATATGTGGCGGCTTCTGGGTATGGCTACACCTTC.

The CDR3 nucleotides are TGTGCCAGCAGCGTGTGGCTAGCGGGCCAAGAGACCCAGTACTTC. This codes for CASSVWLAGQETQYF. The chain uses TRBV9 and TRBJ2-5; TRBD2 agrees at 8 bases. The CDR3 sequence is 15 residues long. The germline V gene has CDR1 SGDLS and CDR2 YYNGEE. The J segment lost 1 base and the V segment lost 2 bases, leaving 4 bases of the junction unmatched.

CDR3 in amino acids: CASSLGTGPTGELFF. CDR3 in DNA: TGTGCCAGCAGCTTGGGGACAGGGCCCACCGGGGAGCTGTTTTTT. The rearrangement links TRBV7-9 to TRBJ2-2; 9 bases fit TRBD1. The germline V gene encodes CDR1 SEHNR and CDR2 FQNEAQ (reference sequence). This CDR3 is 15 amino acids long. V gave up 3 bases and J gave up 4 bases; unmatched junction bases: 3.

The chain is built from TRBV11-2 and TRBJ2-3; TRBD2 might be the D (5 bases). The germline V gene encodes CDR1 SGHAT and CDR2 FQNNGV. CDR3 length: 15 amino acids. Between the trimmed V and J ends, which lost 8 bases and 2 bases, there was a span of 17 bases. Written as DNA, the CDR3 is TGTGCCAGCCGACCGGAGGCGGAAGCCACAGATACGCAGTATTTT. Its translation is CASRPEAEATDTQYF.

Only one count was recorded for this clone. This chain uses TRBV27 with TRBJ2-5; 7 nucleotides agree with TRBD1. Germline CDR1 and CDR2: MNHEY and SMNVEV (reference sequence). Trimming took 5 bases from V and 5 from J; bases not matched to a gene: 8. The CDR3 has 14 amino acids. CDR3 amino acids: CASSSVDRDETQYF. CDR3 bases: TGTGCCAGCAGTAGCGTTGACAGGGATGAGACCCAGTACTTC.

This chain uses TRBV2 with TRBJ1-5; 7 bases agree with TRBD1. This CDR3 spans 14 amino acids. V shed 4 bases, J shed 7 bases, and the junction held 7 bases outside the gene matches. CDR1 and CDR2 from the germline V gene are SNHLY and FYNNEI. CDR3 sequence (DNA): TGTGCCAGCAGTGCAGGGACAGCCACCCAGCCCCAGCATTTT. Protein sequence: CASSAGTATQPQHF.

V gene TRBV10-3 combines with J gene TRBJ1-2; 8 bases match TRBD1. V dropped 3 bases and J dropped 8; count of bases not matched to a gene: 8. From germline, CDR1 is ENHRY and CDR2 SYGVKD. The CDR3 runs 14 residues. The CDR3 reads CAISDPDRGEGYTF. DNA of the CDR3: TGTGCCATCAGTGATCCCGACAGGGGAGAAGGCTACACCTTC.

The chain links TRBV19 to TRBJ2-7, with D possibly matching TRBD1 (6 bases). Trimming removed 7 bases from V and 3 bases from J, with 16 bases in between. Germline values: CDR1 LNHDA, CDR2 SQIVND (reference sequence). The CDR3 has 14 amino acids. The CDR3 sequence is CASTVSGTSYEQYF. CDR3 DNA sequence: TGTGCCAGTACCGTATCCGGGACAAGCTACGAGCAGTACTTC.

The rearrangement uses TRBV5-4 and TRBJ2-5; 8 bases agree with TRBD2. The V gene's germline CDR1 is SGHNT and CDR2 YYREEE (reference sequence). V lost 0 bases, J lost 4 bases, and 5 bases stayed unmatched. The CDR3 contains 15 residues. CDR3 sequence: CASSLAGGLGETQYF. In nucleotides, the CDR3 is TGTGCCAGCAGCTTGGCGGGAGGGCTAGGAGAGACCCAGTACTTC.

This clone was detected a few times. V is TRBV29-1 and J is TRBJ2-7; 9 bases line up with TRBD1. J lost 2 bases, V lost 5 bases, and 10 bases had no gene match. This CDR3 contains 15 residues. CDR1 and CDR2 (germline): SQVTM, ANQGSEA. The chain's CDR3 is CSVIPARDRAYEQYF. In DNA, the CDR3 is TGCAGCGTTATCCCTGCCCGGGACAGGGCCTACGAGCAGTACTTC.

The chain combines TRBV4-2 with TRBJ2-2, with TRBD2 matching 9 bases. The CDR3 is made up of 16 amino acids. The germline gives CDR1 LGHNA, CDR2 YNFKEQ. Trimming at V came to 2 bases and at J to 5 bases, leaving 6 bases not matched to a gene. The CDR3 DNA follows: TGTGCCAGCAGCCAATCGGCGGGAGGGCGAACCGGGGAGCTGTTTTTT. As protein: CASSQSAGGRTGELFF.

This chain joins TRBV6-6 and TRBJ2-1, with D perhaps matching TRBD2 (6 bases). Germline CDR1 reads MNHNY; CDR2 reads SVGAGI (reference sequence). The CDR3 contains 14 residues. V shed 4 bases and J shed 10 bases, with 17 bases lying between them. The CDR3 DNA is TGTGCCAGCAGTTGGCAGGGACTCAATTTCGAGCAGTTCTTC. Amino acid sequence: CASSWQGLNFEQFF.

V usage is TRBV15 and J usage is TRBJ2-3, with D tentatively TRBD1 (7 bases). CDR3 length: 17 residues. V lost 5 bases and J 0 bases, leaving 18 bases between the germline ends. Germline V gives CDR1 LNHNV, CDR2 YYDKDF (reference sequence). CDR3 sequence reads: CATSLSGGITSTDTQYF. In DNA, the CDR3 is TGTGCCACCAGCTTATCAGGGGGGATAACTAGCACAGATACGCAGTATTTT.

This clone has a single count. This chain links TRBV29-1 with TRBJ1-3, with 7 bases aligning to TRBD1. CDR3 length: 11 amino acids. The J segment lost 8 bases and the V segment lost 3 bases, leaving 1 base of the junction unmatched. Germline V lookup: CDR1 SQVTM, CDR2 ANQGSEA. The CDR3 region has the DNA TGCAGCGTTGACAGGGGGGACACCATATATTTT. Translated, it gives CSVDRGDTIYF.